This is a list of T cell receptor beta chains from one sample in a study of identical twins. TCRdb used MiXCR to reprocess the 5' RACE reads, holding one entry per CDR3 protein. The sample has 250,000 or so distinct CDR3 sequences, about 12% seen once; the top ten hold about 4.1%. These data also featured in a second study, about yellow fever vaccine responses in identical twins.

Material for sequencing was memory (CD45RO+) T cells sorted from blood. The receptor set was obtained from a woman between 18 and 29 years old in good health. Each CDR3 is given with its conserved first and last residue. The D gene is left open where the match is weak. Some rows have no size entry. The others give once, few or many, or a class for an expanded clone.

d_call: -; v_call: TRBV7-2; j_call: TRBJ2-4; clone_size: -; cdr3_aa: CASSNYRGLNIQYF; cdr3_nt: TGTGCCAGCAGCAACTATAGGGGCCTGAACATTCAGTACTTC
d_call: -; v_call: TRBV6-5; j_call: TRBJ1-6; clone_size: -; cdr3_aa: CASSSLGGWVGSPLHF; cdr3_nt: TGTGCCAGCAGTTCTCTGGGAGGCTGGGTCGGGTCACCCCTCCACTTT
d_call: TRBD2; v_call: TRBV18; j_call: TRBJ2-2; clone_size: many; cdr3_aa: CASAGLATGELFF; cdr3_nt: TGTGCCAGCGCGGGACTAGCTACCGGGGAGCTGTTTTTT
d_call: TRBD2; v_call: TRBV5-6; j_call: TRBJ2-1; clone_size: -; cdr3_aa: CASSLLASGGAWNEQFF; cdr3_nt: TGTGCCAGCAGCTTGTTGGCTAGCGGGGGGGCATGGAATGAGCAGTTCTTC
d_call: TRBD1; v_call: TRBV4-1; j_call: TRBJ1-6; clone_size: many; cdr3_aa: CASSQGALGQANSPLHF; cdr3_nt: TGCGCCAGCAGCCAAGGAGCGCTAGGACAGGCTAATTCACCCCTCCACTTT
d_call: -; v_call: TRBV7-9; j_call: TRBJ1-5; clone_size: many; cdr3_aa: CASTRGADQPQHF; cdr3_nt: TGTGCCAGCACCCGGGGGGCGGATCAGCCCCAGCATTTT
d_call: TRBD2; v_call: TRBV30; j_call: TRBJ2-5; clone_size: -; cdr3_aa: CAWSVGGGPLETQYF; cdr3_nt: TGTGCCTGGAGTGTGGGGGGAGGGCCGTTAGAGACCCAGTACTTC
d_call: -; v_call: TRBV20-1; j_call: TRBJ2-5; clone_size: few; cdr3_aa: CSATGTQETQYF; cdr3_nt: TGCAGTGCTACCGGGACTCAAGAGACCCAGTACTTC
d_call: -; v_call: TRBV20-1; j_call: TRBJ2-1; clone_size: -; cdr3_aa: CSARADGYNEQFF; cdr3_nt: TGCAGTGCTAGAGCGGATGGTTACAATGAGCAGTTCTTC
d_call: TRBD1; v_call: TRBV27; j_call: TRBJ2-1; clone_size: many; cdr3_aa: CASSLQGANEQFF; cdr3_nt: TGTGCCAGCAGTTTGCAGGGGGCTAATGAGCAGTTCTTC
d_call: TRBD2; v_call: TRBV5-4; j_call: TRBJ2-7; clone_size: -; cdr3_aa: CASSTLTSGSYEQYF; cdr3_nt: TGTGCCAGCAGCACACTGACTAGCGGGTCCTACGAGCAGTACTTC
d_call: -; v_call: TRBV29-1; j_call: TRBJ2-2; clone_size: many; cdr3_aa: CSVEDWSRGDTGELFF; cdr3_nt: TGCAGCGTTGAAGATTGGTCCAGGGGAGACACCGGGGAGCTGTTTTTT
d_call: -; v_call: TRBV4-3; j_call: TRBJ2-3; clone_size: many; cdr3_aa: CASSQESGVGRDTQYF; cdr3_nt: TGCGCCAGCAGCCAAGAGTCGGGAGTAGGCAGAGATACGCAGTATTTT
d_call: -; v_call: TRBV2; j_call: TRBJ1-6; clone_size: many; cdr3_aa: CASRSRGRRLNSPLHF; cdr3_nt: TGTGCCAGCCGCTCTCGAGGGAGACGGCTAAATTCACCCCTCCACTTT
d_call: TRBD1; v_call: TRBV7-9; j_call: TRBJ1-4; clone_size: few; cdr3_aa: CASSAEGGAANEKLFF; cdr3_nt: TGTGCCAGCAGCGCCGAAGGGGGCGCGGCTAATGAAAAACTGTTTTTT
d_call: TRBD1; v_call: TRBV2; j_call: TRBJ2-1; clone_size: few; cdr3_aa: CASRRAGGLLYNEQFF; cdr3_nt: TGTGCCAGCAGGCGGGCAGGGGGCCTTCTCTACAATGAGCAGTTCTTC
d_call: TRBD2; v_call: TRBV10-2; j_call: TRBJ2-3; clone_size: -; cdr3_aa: CASRELAGTDTQYF; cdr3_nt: TGCGCCAGCAGAGAACTAGCGGGCACAGATACGCAGTATTTT
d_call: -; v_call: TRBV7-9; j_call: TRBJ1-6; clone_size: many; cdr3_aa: CASSLSSATLHF; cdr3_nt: TGTGCCAGCAGCTTATCCTCGGCCACCCTCCACTTT
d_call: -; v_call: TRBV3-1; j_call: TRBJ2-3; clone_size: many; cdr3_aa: CASSRPGPERDTQYF; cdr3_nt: TGTGCCAGCAGCCGACCGGGCCCCGAAAGAGATACGCAGTATTTT
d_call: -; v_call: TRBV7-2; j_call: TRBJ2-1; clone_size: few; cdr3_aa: CASSSPLSYNEQFF; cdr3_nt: TGTGCCAGCAGCTCCCCCCTCTCCTACAATGAGCAGTTCTTC
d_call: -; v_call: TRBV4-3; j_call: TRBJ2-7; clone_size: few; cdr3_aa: CASSQEPGAHYEQYF; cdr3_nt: TGCGCCAGCAGCCAAGAACCCGGGGCCCACTACGAGCAGTACTTC
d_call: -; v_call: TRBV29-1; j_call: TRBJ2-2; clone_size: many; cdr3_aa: CSVKIQGTGELFF; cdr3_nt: TGCAGCGTTAAAATCCAGGGGACCGGGGAGCTGTTTTTT
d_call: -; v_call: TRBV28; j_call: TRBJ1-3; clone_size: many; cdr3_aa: CASSSGGARSGNTIYF; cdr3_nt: TGTGCCAGCAGCTCCGGTGGAGCTCGCTCTGGAAACACCATATATTTT
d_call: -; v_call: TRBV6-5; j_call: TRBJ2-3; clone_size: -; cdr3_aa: CASSTPRSPDTQYF; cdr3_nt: TGTGCCAGCAGTACTCCACGGTCCCCAGATACGCAGTATTTT
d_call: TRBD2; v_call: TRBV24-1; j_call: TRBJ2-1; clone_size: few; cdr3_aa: CATSDPIAGGLNEQFF; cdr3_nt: TGTGCCACCAGTGATCCCATAGCGGGAGGTTTAAATGAGCAGTTCTTC
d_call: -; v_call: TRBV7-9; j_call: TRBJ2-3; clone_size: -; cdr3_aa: CASSRTPPGQLTDTQYF; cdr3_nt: TGTGCCAGCAGCCGGACACCCCCCGGACAGCTCACAGATACGCAGTATTTT
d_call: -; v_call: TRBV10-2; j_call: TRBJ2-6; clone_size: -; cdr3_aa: CASSEGGTGANVLTF; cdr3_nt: TGCGCCAGCAGTGAGGGGGGGACTGGGGCCAACGTCCTGACTTTC
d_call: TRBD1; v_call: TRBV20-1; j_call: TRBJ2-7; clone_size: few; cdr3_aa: CSAQPGQGYEQYF; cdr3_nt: TGCAGTGCTCAGCCGGGACAGGGCTACGAGCAGTACTTC
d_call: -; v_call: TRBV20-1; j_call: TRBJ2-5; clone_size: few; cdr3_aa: CSAAGPLGKETQYF; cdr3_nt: TGCAGTGCTGCGGGACCGCTGGGCAAAGAGACCCAGTACTTC
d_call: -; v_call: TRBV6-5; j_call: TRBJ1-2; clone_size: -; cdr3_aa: CASSYSRRTPTNYGYTF; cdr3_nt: TGTGCCAGCAGTTACTCCAGGCGGACTCCTACTAACTATGGCTACACCTTC
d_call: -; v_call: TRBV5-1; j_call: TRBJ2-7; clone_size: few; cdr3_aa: CASSFGSTYEQYF; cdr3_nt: TGCGCCAGCAGCTTTGGATCCACCTACGAGCAGTACTTC
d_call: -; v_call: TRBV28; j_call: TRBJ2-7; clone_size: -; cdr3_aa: CASSFQTGSHAEQYF; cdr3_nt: TGTGCCAGCAGTTTCCAAACAGGGTCCCACGCCGAGCAGTACTTC
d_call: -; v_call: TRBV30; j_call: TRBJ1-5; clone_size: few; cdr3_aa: CAWSPSINQPQHF; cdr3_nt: TGTGCCTGGAGTCCCTCTATCAATCAGCCCCAGCATTTT
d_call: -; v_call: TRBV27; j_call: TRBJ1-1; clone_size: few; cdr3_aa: CASTLYFGSNTEAFF; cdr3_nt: TGTGCCAGCACCCTTTACTTTGGCTCGAACACTGAAGCTTTCTTT
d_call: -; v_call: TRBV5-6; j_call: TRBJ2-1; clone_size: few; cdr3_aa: CASSPPYLNEQFF; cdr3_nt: TGTGCCAGCAGCCCGCCCTACTTGAATGAGCAGTTCTTC
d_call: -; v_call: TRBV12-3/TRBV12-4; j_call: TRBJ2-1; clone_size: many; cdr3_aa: CASSLDTQGCEQFF; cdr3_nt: TGTGCCAGCAGTCTCGATACACAGGGTTGTGAGCAGTTCTTC
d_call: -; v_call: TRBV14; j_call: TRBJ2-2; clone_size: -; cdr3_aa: CASSLLGRKDTGELFF; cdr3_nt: TGTGCCAGCAGCCTTCTAGGGCGGAAAGACACCGGGGAGCTGTTTTTT
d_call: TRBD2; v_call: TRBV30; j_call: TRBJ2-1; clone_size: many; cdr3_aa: CAWGGLAFNEQFF; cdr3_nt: TGTGCCTGGGGCGGACTAGCGTTCAATGAGCAGTTCTTC
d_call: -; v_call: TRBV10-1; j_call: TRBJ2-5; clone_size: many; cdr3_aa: CASSGGPGQSGQETQYF; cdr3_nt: TGCGCCAGCAGTGGGGGACCCGGACAGAGCGGCCAAGAGACCCAGTACTTC
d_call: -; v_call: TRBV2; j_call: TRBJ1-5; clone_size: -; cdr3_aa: CASKREAYRNQPQHF; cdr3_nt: TGTGCCAGCAAAAGGGAAGCATATCGCAATCAGCCCCAGCATTTT
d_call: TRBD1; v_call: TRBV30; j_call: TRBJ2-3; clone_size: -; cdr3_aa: CAHARGNTDTQYF; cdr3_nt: TGTGCCCATGCCAGGGGGAACACAGATACGCAGTATTTT
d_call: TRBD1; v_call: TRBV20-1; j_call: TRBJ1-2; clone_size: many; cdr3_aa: CSARPGTAYGYTF; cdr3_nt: TGCAGTGCTAGGCCAGGGACAGCCTATGGCTACACCTTC
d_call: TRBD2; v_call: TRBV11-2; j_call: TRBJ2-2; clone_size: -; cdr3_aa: CASSLFLAGGSNTGELFF; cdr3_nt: TGTGCCAGCAGCTTATTTCTAGCGGGGGGGTCGAACACCGGGGAGCTGTTTTTT
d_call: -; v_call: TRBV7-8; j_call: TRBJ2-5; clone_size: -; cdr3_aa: CASSQQTLWAPETQYF; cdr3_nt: TGTGCCAGCAGCCAACAGACGTTGTGGGCCCCGGAGACCCAGTACTTC
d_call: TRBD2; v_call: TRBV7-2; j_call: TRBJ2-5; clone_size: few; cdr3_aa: CASSLEGRGGETQYF; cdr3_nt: TGTGCCAGCAGCCTAGAAGGACGGGGGGGAGAGACCCAGTACTTC
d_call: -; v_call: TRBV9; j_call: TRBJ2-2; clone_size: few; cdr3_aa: CASSPRAAGELFF; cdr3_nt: TGTGCCAGCAGCCCCCGGGCCGCCGGGGAGCTGTTTTTT
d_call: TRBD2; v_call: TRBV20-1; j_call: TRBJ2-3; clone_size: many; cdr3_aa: CSAKSGLAGLTDTQYF; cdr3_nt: TGCAGTGCCAAGTCCGGACTAGCGGGACTCACAGATACGCAGTATTTT
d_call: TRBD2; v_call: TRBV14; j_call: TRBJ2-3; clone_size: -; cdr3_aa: CASSHFGGGAADTQYF; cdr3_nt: TGTGCCAGCAGCCACTTTGGCGGGGGGGCCGCAGATACGCAGTATTTT
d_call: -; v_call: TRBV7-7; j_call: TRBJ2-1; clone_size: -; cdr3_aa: CASSLGLVGSNEQFF; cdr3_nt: TGTGCTAGCAGCTTAGGGCTAGTAGGGAGCAATGAGCAGTTCTTC
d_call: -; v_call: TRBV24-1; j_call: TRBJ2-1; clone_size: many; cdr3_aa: CATSDSDRKNEQFF; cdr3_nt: TGTGCCACCAGTGATTCCGACCGCAAAAATGAGCAGTTCTTC
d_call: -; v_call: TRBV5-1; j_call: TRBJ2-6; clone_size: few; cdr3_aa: CASSLEGGGGANVLTF; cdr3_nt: TGCGCCAGCAGCTTGGAGGGGGGCGGTGGGGCCAACGTCCTGACTTTC
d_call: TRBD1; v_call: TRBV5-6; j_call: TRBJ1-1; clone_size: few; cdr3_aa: CASSGMGQKNTEAFF; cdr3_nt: TGTGCCAGCAGCGGGATGGGACAGAAGAACACTGAAGCTTTCTTT
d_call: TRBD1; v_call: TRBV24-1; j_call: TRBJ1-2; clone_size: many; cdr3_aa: CATSDPRGGYGYTF; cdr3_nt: TGTGCCACCAGTGACCCCAGGGGGGGCTATGGCTACACCTTC
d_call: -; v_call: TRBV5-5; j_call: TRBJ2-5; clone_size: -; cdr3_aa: CASSLGAQETQYF; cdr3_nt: TGTGCCAGCAGCTTGGGGGCCCAAGAGACCCAGTACTTC